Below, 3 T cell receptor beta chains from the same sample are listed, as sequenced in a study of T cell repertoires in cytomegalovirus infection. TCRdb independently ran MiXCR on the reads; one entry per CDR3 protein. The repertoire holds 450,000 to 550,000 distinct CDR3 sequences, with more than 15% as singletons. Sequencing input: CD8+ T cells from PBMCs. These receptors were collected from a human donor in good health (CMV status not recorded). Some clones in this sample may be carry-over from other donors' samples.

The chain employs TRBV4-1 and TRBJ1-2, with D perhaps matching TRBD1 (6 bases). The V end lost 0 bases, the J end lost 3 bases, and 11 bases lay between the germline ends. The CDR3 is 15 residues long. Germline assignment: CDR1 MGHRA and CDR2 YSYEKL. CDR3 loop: CASSQDRGSHYGYTF. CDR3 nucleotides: TGCGCCAGCAGCCAAGACAGGGGATCCCACTATGGCTACACCTTC.

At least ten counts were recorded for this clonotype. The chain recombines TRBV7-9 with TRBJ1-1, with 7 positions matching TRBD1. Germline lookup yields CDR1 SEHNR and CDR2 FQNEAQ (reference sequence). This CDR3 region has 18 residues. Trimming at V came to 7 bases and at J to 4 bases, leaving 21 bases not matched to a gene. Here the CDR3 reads CASTDPVMVREGATEAFF. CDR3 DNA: TGTGCCAGCACGGACCCAGTTATGGTCCGCGAGGGGGCCACTGAAGCTTTCTTT. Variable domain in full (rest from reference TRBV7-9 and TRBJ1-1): DTGVSQNPRHKITKRGQNVTFRCDPISEHNRLYWYRQTLGQGPEFLTYFQNEAQLEKSRLLSDRFSAERPKGSFSTLEIQRTEQGDSAMYLCASTDPVMVREGATEAFFGQGTRLTVV.

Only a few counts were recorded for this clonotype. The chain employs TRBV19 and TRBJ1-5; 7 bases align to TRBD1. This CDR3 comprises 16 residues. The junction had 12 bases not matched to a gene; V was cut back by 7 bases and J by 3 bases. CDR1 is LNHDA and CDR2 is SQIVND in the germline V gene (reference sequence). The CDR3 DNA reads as TGTGCCAGTATTACTTGGGAAGACAGGGACAATCAGCCCCAGCATTTT. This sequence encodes CASITWEDRDNQPQHF.